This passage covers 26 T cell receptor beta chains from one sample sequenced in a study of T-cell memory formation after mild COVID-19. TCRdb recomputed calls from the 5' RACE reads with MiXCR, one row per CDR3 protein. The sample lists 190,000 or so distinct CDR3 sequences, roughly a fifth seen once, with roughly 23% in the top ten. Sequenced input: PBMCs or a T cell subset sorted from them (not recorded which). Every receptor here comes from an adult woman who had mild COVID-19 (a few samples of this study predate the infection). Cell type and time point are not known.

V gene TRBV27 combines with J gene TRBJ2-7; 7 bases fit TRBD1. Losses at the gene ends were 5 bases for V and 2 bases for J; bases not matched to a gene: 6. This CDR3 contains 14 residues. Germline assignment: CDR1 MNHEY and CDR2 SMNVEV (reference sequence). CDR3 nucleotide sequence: TGTGCCAGCAGTGACCGGGACAGAGCCTACGAGCAGTACTTC. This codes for CASSDRDRAYEQYF.

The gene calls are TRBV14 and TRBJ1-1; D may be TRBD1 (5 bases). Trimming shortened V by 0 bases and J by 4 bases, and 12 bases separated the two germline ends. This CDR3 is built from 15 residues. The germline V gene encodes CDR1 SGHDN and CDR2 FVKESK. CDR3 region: CASSQEAGSVTEAFF. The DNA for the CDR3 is TGTGCCAGCAGCCAAGAGGCAGGGTCTGTCACTGAAGCTTTCTTT.

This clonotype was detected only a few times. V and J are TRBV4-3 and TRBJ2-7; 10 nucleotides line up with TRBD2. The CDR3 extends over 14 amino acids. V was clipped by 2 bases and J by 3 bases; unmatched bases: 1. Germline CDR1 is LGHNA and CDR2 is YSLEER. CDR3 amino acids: CASSQTSGIYEQYF. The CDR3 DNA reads TGCGCCAGCAGCCAAACTAGCGGGATCTACGAGCAGTACTTC.

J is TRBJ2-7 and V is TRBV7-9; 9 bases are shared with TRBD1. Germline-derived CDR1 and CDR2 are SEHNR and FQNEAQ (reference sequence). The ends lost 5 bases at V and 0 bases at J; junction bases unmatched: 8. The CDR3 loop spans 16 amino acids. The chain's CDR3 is CASSPSGTGISYEQYF. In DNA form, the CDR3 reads TGTGCCAGCAGCCCTTCCGGGACAGGGATCTCCTACGAGCAGTACTTC.

CDR3: CASNLGANTGELFF. The CDR3 nucleotides read TGCGCCAGCAACTTGGGCGCGAACACCGGGGAGCTGTTTTTT. The J gene is TRBJ2-2, the V gene TRBV4-1; D gene ambiguous. The V gene lost 7 bases and the J gene lost 0 bases, with 9 bases spanning the gap. Germline V gene lookup returns CDR1 MGHRA and CDR2 YSYEKL. The CDR3 is 14 residues long.

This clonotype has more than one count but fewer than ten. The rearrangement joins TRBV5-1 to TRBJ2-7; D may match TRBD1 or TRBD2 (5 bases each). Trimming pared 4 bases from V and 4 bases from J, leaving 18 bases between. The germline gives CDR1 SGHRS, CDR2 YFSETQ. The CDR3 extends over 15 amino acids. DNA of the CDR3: TGCGCCAGCAGCCTGGAAGGGACGGTAGATTACGAGCAGTACTTC. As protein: CASSLEGTVDYEQYF.

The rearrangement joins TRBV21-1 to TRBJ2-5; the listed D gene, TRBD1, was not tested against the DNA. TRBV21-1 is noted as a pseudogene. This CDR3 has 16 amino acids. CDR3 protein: CASSKGGTGGGETQYF. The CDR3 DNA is TGTGCCAGCAGCAAAGGAGGGACAGGGGGCGGAGAGACCCAGTACTTC.

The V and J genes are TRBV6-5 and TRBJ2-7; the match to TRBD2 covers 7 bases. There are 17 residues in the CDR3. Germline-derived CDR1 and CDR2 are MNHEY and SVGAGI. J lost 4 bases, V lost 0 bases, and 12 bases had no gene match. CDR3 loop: CASSYSFLAEPPYEQYF. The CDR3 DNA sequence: TGTGCCAGCAGTTACTCGTTCCTAGCGGAACCCCCTTACGAGCAGTACTTC.

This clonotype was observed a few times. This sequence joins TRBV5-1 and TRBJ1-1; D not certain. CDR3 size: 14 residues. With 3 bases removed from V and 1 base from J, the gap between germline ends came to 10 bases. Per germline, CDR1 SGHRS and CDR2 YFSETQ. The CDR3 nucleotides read TGCGCCAGCAGCTACCAGGACGGGAACACTGAAGCTTTCTTT. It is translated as CASSYQDGNTEAFF.

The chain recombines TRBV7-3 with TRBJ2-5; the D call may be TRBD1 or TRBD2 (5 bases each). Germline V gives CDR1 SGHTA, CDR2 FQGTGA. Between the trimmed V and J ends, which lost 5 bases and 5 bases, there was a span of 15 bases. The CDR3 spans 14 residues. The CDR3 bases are TGTGCCAGCAGCCCAGTGGGGGTAGGGGAGACCCAGTACTTC. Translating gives CASSPVGVGETQYF. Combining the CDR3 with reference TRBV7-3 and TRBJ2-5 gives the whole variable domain GAGVSQTPSNKVTEKGKYVELRCDPISGHTALYWYRQSLGQGPEFLIYFQGTGAADDSGLPNDRFFAVRPEGSVSTLKIQRTERGDSAVYLCASSPVGVGETQYFGPGTRLLVL.

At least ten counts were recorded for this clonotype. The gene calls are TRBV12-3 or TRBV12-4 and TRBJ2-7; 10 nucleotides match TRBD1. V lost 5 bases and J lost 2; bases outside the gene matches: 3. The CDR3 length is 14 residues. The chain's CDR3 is CASSPGQGTYEQYF. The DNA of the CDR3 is TGTGCCAGCAGTCCGGGACAGGGGACCTACGAGCAGTACTTC.

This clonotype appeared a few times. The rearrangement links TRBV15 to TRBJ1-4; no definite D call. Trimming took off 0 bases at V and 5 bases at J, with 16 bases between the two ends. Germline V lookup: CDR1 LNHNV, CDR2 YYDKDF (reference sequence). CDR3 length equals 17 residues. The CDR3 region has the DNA TGTGCCACCAGCAGAGATCGAGGCCTGGCCCTAAATGAAAAACTGTTTTTT. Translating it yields CATSRDRGLALNEKLFF.

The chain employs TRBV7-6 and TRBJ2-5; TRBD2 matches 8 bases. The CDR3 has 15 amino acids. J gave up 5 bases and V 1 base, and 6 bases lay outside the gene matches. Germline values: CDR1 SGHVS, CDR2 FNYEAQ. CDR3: CASSLVGSGKETQYF. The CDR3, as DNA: TGTGCCAGCAGCTTAGTGGGTAGCGGGAAGGAGACCCAGTACTTC.

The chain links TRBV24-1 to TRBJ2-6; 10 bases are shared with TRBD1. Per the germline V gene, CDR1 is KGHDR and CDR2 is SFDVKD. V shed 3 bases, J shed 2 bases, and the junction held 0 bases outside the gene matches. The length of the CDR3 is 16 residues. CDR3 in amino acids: CATSDGTGAGANVLTF. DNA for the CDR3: TGTGCCACCAGTGATGGGACAGGGGCTGGGGCCAACGTCCTGACTTTC.

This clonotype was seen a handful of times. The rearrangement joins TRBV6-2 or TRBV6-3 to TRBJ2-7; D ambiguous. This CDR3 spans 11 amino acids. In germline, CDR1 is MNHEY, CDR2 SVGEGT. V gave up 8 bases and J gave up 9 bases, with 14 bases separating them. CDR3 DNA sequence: TGTGCCAGCTCGGACGGCCTCGGGCAGTACTTC. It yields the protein CASSDGLGQYF.

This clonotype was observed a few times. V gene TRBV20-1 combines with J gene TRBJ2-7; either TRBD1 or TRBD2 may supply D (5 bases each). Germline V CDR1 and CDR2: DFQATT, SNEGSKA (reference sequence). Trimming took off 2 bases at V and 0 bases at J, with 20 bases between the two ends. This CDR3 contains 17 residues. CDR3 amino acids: CSARQGLGLTSSYEQYF. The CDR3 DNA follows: TGCAGTGCTAGACAGGGTCTCGGGCTCACTAGCTCCTACGAGCAGTACTTC.

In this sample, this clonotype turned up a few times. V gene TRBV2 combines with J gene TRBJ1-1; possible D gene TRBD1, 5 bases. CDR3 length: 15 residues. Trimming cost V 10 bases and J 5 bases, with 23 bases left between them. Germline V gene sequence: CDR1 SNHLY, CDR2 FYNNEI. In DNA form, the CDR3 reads TGTGCCAACCATCCTCGGCCCGGGGCGGGGACTGAAGCTTTCTTT. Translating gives CANHPRPGAGTEAFF. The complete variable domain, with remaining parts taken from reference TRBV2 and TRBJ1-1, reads EPEVTQTPSHQVTQMGQEVILRCVPISNHLYFYWYRQILGQKVEFLVSFYNNEISEKSEIFDDQFSVERPDGSNFTLKIRSTKLEDSAMYFCANHPRPGAGTEAFFGQGTRLTVV.

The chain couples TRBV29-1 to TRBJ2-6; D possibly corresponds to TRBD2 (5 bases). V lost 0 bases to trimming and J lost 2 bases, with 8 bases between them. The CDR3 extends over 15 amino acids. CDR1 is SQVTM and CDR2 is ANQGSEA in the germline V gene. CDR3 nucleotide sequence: TGCAGCGTTGAAGATCGGGGTACTGGGGCCAACGTCCTGACTTTC. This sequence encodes CSVEDRGTGANVLTF.

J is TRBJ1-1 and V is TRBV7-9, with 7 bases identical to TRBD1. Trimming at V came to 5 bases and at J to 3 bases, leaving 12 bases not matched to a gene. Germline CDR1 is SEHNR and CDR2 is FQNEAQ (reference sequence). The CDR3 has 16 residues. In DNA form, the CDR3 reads TGTGCCAGCAGCCCAACCAGGGGGTGGAAGGACACTGAAGCTTTCTTT. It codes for CASSPTRGWKDTEAFF. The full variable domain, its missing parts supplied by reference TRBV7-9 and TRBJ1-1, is DTGVSQNPRHKITKRGQNVTFRCDPISEHNRLYWYRQTLGQGPEFLTYFQNEAQLEKSRLLSDRFSAERPKGSFSTLEIQRTEQGDSAMYLCASSPTRGWKDTEAFFGQGTRLTVV.

The CDR3 protein is CASSLHPGVNYEQYF. The CDR3 DNA sequence: TGTGCCAGCAGTCTGCACCCCGGGGTGAACTACGAGCAGTACTTC. The V call is TRBV7-6, the J call TRBJ2-7; TRBD2 is a possible D gene (5 bases). This CDR3 region has 15 residues. Trimming took 6 bases from V and 3 from J, leaving 18 bases between them. Germline CDR1 reads SGHVS; CDR2 reads FNYEAQ.

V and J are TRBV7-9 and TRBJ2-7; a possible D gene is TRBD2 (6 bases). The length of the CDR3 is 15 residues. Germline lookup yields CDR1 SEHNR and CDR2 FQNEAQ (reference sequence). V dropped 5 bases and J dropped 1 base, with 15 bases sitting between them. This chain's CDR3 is CASSPPAGLSYEQYF. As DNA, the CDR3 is TGTGCCAGCAGCCCCCCGGCGGGGCTATCCTACGAGCAGTACTTC.

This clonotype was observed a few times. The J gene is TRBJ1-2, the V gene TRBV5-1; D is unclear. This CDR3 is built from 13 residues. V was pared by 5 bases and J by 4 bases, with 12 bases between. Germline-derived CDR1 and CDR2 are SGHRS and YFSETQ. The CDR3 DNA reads TGCGCCAGCAGGTCAGGAGATACCTATGGCTACACCTTC. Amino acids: CASRSGDTYGYTF. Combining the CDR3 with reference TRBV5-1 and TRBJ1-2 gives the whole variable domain KAGVTQTPRYLIKTRGQQVTLSCSPISGHRSVSWYQQTPGQGLQFLFEYFSETQRNKGNFPGRFSGRQFSNSRSEMNVSTLELGDSALYLCASRSGDTYGYTFGSGTRLTVV.

The CDR3 region has the DNA TGTGCCAGCAGCTCTGATGATACGCAGTATTTT. The encoded protein is CASSSDDTQYF. V and J are TRBV9 and TRBJ2-3; D remains unclear. CDR1 is SGDLS and CDR2 is YYNGEE in the germline V gene. The V end was cut by 4 bases, the J end by 6 bases, with 6 bases between. This CDR3 has 11 residues.

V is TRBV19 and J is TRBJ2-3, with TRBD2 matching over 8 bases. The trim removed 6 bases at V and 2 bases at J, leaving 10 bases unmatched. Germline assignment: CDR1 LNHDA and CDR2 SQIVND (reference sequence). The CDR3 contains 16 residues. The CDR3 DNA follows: TGTGCCAGTAGCACGACCCGGACTAGCCTCACAGATACGCAGTATTTT. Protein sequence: CASSTTRTSLTDTQYF.

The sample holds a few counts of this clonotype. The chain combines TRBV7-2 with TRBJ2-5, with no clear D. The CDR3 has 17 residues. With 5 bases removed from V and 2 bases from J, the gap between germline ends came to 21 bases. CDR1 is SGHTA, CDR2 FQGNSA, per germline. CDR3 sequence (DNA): TGTGCCAGCAGCCACCCCTCTTTTCGGGTACGGCAAGAGACCCAGTACTTC. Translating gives CASSHPSFRVRQETQYF.

This CDR3 is CASSEGGAAYEQYF. For the CDR3, the DNA is TGTGCCAGCTCCGAGGGGGGGGCTGCCTACGAGCAGTACTTC. V usage is TRBV9 and J usage is TRBJ2-7; maybe TRBD2 (7 bases). V lost 7 bases, J lost 2 bases, and 16 bases lay in between. CDR1 and CDR2 from the germline V gene are SGDLS and YYNGEE. The CDR3 runs 14 residues.